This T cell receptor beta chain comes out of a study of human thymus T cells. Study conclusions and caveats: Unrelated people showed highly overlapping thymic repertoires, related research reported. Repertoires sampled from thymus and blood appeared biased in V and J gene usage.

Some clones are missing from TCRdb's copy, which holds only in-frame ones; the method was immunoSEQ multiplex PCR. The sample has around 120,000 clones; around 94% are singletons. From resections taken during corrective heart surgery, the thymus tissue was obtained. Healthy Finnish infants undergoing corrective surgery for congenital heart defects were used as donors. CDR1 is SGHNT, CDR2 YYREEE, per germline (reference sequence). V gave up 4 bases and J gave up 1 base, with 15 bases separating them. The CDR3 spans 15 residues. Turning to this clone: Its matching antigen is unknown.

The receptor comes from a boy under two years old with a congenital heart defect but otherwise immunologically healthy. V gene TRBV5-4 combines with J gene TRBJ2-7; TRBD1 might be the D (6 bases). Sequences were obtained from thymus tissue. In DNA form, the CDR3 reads TGTGCCAGCAGCCCGGCGAGGGGGATGTCCTACGAGCAGTACTTC. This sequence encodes CASSPARGMSYEQYF.